The 7 T cell receptor beta chains presented below share a single source sample, sequenced in a study of T cell responses to AZD1222 COVID-19 vaccine. The repertoire was sequenced with immunoSEQ multiplex PCR; TCRdb's copy has only in-frame clones and lacks some. The data contain over 150,000 clones, approximately 90% of them singletons. This material consisted of peripheral blood, taken on day 0 of AZD1222 vaccination. The receptors shown here come from an adult in good health.

V usage is TRBV18 and J usage is TRBJ2-2; TRBD1 aligns across 10 bases. V was clipped by 2 bases and J by 4 bases; unmatched bases: 7. Germline lookup yields CDR1 KGHSH and CDR2 LQKENI. The CDR3 spans 17 residues. CDR3 nucleotides: TGTGCCAGCTCACCAGGACTCCGGGACAGGGGCACCGGGGAGCTGTTTTTT. Its translation: CASSPGLRDRGTGELFF.

The chain recombines TRBV5-4 with TRBJ1-2; no reliable D call. This CDR3 region has 15 residues. Germline V CDR1 and CDR2: SGHNT, YYREEE (reference sequence). V lost 3 bases to trimming and J lost 0 bases, with 12 bases between them. Here the CDR3 reads CASSWAAGANYGYTF. The CDR3 nucleotides read TGTGCCAGCAGCTGGGCGGCAGGTGCTAACTATGGCTACACCTTC.

The genes are TRBV4-2 and TRBJ1-3, with 8 bases that match TRBD1. CDR1 and CDR2 from the germline V gene are LGHNA and YNFKEQ. The junction had 9 bases not matched to a gene; V was cut back by 0 bases and J by 5 bases. The CDR3 has 17 amino acids. The DNA of the CDR3 is TGTGCCAGCAGCCAAGATTTAGGACAGGGTAACAGAAACACCATATATTTT. As protein: CASSQDLGQGNRNTIYF.

The chain links TRBV5-1 to TRBJ1-6, with D possibly TRBD1 on 6 matching bases. CDR1 and CDR2 (germline): SGHRS, YFSETQ. The V gene lost 0 bases and the J gene lost 10 bases, with 14 bases spanning the gap. This CDR3 contains 15 residues. The CDR3 is CASSLDGRGDSPLHF. The CDR3 DNA sequence: TGCGCCAGCAGCTTGGACGGCAGGGGAGACTCACCCCTCCACTTT. The full variable domain, in which reference TRBV5-1 and TRBJ1-6 provide the parts outside the CDR3, is KAGVTQTPRYLIKTRGQQVTLSCSPISGHRSVSWYQQTPGQGLQFLFEYFSETQRNKGNFPGRFSGRQFSNSRSEMNVSTLELGDSALYLCASSLDGRGDSPLHFGNGTRLTVT.

This clone has only one observation. The V and J genes are TRBV19 and TRBJ1-2; 7 bases fit TRBD1. The J segment lost 4 bases and the V segment lost 6 bases, leaving 14 bases of the junction unmatched. CDR3 length: 16 residues. Germline values: CDR1 LNHDA, CDR2 SQIVND (reference sequence). The CDR3 coding sequence is TGTGCCAGTAGAGACAGACGGACAGGTCGGGTCTATGGCTACACCTTC. Its translation is CASRDRRTGRVYGYTF.

The chain couples TRBV7-2 to TRBJ2-4, with 7 bases lining up with TRBD2. Germline V gene lookup returns CDR1 SGHTA and CDR2 FQGNSA. The CDR3 totals 19 residues. Losses at the gene ends were 5 bases for V and 0 bases for J; bases not matched to a gene: 16. In DNA, the CDR3 is TGTGCCAGCAGCCGCGTCGGGACTACCGACGTCTTAGCCAAAAACATTCAGTACTTC. It specifies CASSRVGTTDVLAKNIQYF.

V and J are TRBV27 and TRBJ1-4; D gene uncertain. Germline V gives CDR1 MNHEY, CDR2 SMNVEV (reference sequence). The V and J ends lost 3 bases and 2 bases respectively, with 19 bases between them. The CDR3 is 18 residues long. The CDR3: CASSFEEVEKLTNEKLFF. The CDR3 nucleotides read TGTGCCAGCAGTTTCGAGGAGGTGGAAAAACTTACTAATGAAAAACTGTTTTTT.